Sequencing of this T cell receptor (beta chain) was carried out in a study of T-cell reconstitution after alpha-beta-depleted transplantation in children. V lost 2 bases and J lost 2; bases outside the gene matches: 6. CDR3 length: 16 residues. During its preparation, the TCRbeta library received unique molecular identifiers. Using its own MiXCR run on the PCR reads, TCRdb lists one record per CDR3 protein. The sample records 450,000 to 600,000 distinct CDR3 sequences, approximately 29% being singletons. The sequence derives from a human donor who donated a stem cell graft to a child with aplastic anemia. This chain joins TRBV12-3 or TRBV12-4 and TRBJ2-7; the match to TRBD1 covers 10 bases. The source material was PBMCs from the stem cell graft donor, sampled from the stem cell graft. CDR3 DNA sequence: TGTGCCAGCAGTTTACGGGGACAGGGGACCCCCTACGAGCAGTACTTC. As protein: CASSLRGQGTPYEQYF.